This T cell receptor (beta chain) was identified in a study of T-cell memory formation after mild COVID-19 (dated by TCRdb to about 2021). Context from the whole study: Most TCR sequence clusters were specific to one of the two donors. The cohort comprised two young, previously healthy adult volunteers, one female and one male. Longitudinal TCRalpha and TCRbeta repertoire sequencing tracked T-cell clones expanding and contracting after mild COVID-19 in a couple of donors. Overall results and qualifications from the work: The second-wave clones that peaked on day 37 were not confirmed to be SARS-CoV-2 specific. Only a couple of mild cases were covered in the study, and larger cohorts including severe cases with pre-infection samples were considered necessary. From day 15 to 85, contracting clones showed balanced CD4/CD8 phenotypes, whereas a second wave of clones that expanded from day 15 to 37 leaned towards CD4+. Contracting CD4+ clones appeared mostly in the CM and EM memory subsets, whereas CD8+ clones were enriched in EMRA. Some responding clones were detected in pre-infection memory, suggesting pre-existing cross-reactive memory T cells joined the SARS-CoV-2 response.

The sample was run on an Illumina NovaSeq 6000. TCRalpha and TCRbeta cDNA libraries were built by 5'RACE with constant-segment primers, adding sample barcodes and unique molecular identifiers. Trizol reagent was used to extract RNA from every sample. Libraries were amplified in two PCR steps, with a second sample barcode and Illumina TruSeq adapters added in the second step. Sequencing of the libraries was done on an Illumina NovaSeq, producing 2 x 150 bp paired-end reads. In the paper's pipeline: Reads were demultiplexed and collapsed into UMI-guided consensus sequences with migec v1.2.7. Using mixcr v2.1.11, the UMI consensuses were aligned to TRA and TRB V and J templates and assembled into clonotypes. Clonotypes were classified as expanded or contracted when called significant by both edgeR and NoisET, with noise models trained on biological replicates. For edgeR calls, a false discovery rate-adjusted p below 0.01 and a log2 fold-change threshold of 1 were applied. As an exploratory analysis of dynamics, max-normalized trajectories of the 1000 most abundant clonotypes were examined with PCA combined with hierarchical clustering. Each responding clone was given a CD4 or CD8 phenotype based on the CD4+ and CD8+ repertoires, which had been sequenced separately. TCRdb applied fastp at Q25 and MiXCR to the public reads, then kept only in-frame beta chains. Rows with a matching CDR3 protein are joined into one entry that keeps the most common DNA and genes. These V and J calls are TCRdb output, not the study's own analysis. The sample profile shows 250,000 to 350,000 distinct CDR3 sequences; approximately 15% of them were found once. The ten largest clones add up to over 20% of the sample.

CDR1 and CDR2, looked up from the germline V gene, are MGHRA and YSYEKL. The V end loses 0 bases and the J end loses 7 bases, and a stretch of 13 bases separates them. The CDR3 goes from the cysteine to the phenylalanine over 15 residues. The retained sequence is limited to the CDR3, 45 bases, with the frame set at the first base. This clonotype was found a few times. It lacks a known antigen. The sample holds no much larger clone one base away, and base qualities are not on file. Ficoll-Paque density gradient centrifugation was the method used to isolate PBMCs. This chain is built from TRBV4-1 and TRBJ1-5, with a tentative D gene TRBD1 over 6 matching bases. Sequences were obtained from PBMCs or a T cell subset sorted from them (not recorded which). This TCR was recovered from a man aged 18-30 years who had mild COVID-19 (a few samples of this study predate the infection). The sample titles of this study are shuffled in the database, so cell type and time point are left out; the donor was told from shared clones. The CDR3 corresponds to CASSQDGTGRQPQHF. The nucleotide sequence reads as follows: TGCGCCAGCAGCCAAGATGGCACAGGGAGGCAGCCCCAGCATTTT.